The 9 T cell receptor beta chains below come from one sample, sequenced in a study of cytomegalovirus exposure and HLA in healthy donors. With 60 Vbeta and 13 Jbeta primers, the PCR was carried out. Here immunoSEQ multiplex PCR was the method, and the copy in TCRdb shows in-frame clones only, minus some. Of 90,000 to 150,000 clones listed, around 69% are singletons. The source material was PBMCs. The origin of the receptors is a middle-aged woman in good health and CMV-seropositive.

The chain couples TRBV7-9 to TRBJ2-5; D may be TRBD1 (6 bases). Germline-derived CDR1 and CDR2 are SEHNR and FQNEAQ (reference sequence). CDR3 length: 12 amino acids. Trimming removed 2 bases from V and 6 bases from J, with 7 bases in between. CDR3 sequence (DNA): TGTGCCAGCAGCTTACAGGGGCAGACCCAGTACTTC. Its protein product is CASSLQGQTQYF.

The chain is built from TRBV5-4 and TRBJ2-7; 10 nucleotides line up with TRBD1. V lost 3 bases, J lost 1 base, and 7 bases stayed unmatched. This CDR3 is built from 16 residues. From germline, CDR1 is SGHNT and CDR2 YYREEE (reference sequence). CDR3 sequence (DNA): TGTGCCAGCAGCTCTCCCGGGACAGGGGATTCCTACGAGCAGTACTTC. Protein sequence: CASSSPGTGDSYEQYF.

The rearrangement joins TRBV7-8 to TRBJ2-5, with D perhaps matching TRBD1 (6 bases). CDR1 SGHVS and CDR2 FQNEAQ come from the germline V gene. The CDR3 extends over 16 amino acids. V lost 5 bases and J lost 2, with 18 bases in between. The DNA for the CDR3 is TGTGCCAGCAGCCCCTTGACAGGAGGTCTACAAGAGACCCAGTACTTC. Translation gives CASSPLTGGLQETQYF.

The chain recombines TRBV5-1 with TRBJ2-3, with 13 nucleotides matching TRBD2. The trim removed 5 bases at V and 3 bases at J, leaving 6 bases unmatched. The CDR3 consists of 16 residues. From germline, CDR1 is SGHRS and CDR2 YFSETQ. The chain's CDR3 is CASRWTSGGGTDTQYF. CDR3 bases: TGCGCCAGCAGGTGGACTAGCGGGGGAGGAACAGATACGCAGTATTTT.

This clone was seen a handful of times. V gene TRBV29-1 combines with J gene TRBJ1-2; 7 nucleotides agree with TRBD1. Germline V lookup: CDR1 SQVTM, CDR2 ANQGSEA. The CDR3 has 13 amino acids. V trimming: 8 bases; J trimming: 0 bases; junction bases outside the gene matches: 6. The CDR3 bases are TGCAGCTGCCGGGACAGCTCTAACTATGGCTACACCTTC. Translating gives CSCRDSSNYGYTF.

This chain joins TRBV9 and TRBJ1-1, with D possibly TRBD1 on 5 matching bases. The CDR3 has 14 residues. The V end lost 3 bases, the J end lost 2 bases, and 11 bases lay between the germline ends. Germline V gene data show CDR1 as SGDLS and CDR2 as YYNGEE. CDR3 loop: CASSARQFNTEAFF. CDR3 nucleotides: TGTGCCAGCAGCGCCAGACAGTTTAACACTGAAGCTTTCTTT.

By sample fraction, this clone is medium-sized (0.01 to 0.1%). The V and J genes are TRBV10-3 and TRBJ1-2; the D is unclear. From germline, CDR1 is ENHRY and CDR2 SYGVKD. V was pared by 3 bases and J by 11 bases, with 13 bases between. This CDR3 is 12 amino acids long. The CDR3 bases are TGTGCCATCAGTGAAGTAGGAGCGGGGTACACCTTC. Amino acids: CAISEVGAGYTF.

The genes are TRBV7-9 and TRBJ2-5; maybe TRBD1 (6 bases). V was pared by 5 bases and J by 4 bases, with 14 bases between. Germline assignment: CDR1 SEHNR and CDR2 FQNEAQ (reference sequence). The CDR3 runs 14 residues. The CDR3 DNA reads as TGTGCCAGCAGCGCCCGACAGGAGTCAGAGACCCAGTACTTC. This translates into CASSARQESETQYF.

The chain has TRBV5-1 and TRBJ1-1; the D gene is possibly TRBD1 (5 bases). V gave up 0 bases and J gave up 2 bases, with 14 bases separating them. CDR3 length equals 16 residues. Germline-derived CDR1 and CDR2 are SGHRS and YFSETQ. The CDR3 spells CASSLVAGTPNTEAFF. The CDR3 nucleotides read TGCGCCAGCAGCTTGGTGGCCGGGACTCCAAACACTGAAGCTTTCTTT.